This TCR beta chain was documented in a study of T cell repertoires in cytomegalovirus infection. Background on the study: Signatures in public TCR beta sequences pointed to both CMV infection and matching HLA type. The study, taken as a whole, reports: HLA-C-restricted CMV clonotypes gave the most frequent clonotype in two of eight donors.

TCRdb called the reads again in MiXCR, with one record for every CDR3 protein. The sample has fewer than 350,000 distinct CDR3 sequences; roughly 9.5% are singletons. With respect to this clonotype: Its antigen is unidentified.

The V end was cut by 3 bases, the J end by 2 bases, with 11 bases between. The length of the CDR3 is 14 residues. The V call is TRBV12-3 or TRBV12-4, the J call TRBJ2-7; D is perhaps TRBD1 (5 bases). The clonotype originates from a human donor in good health (CMV status not recorded). Some clones in this sample may be carry-over from other donors' samples. Source material: PBMCs. The CDR3 DNA reads TGTGCCAGCAGTTTTTCAGGGAAGACCTACGAGCAGTACTTC. Amino acid sequence: CASSFSGKTYEQYF.